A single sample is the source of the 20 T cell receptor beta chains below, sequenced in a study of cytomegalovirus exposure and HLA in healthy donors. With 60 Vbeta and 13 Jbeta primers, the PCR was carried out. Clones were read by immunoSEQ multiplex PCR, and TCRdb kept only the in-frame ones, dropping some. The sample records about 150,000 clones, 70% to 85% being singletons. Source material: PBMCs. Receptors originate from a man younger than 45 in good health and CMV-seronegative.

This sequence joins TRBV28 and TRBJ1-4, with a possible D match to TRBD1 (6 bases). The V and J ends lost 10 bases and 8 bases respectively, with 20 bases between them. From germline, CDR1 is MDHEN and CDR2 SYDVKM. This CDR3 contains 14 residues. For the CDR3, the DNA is TGTGCCATCAGGAGGGGGGGCGCAGGGGAAAAACTGTTTTTT. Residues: CAIRRGGAGEKLFF.

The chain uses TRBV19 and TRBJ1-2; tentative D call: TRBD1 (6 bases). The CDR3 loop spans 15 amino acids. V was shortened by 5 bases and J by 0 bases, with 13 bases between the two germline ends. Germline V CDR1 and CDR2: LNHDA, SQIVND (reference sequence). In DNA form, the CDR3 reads TGTGCCAGTAGTCCCGGACAGCGAGCTAACTATGGCTACACCTTC. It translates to CASSPGQRANYGYTF.

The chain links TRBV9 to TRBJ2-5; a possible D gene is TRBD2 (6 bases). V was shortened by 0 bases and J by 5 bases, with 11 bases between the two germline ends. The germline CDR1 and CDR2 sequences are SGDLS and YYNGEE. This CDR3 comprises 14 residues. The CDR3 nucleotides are TGTGCCAGCAGCGTAGAGCAGGGAGGTGAGACCCAGTACTTC. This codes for CASSVEQGGETQYF. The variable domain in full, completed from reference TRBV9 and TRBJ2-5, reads DSGVTQTPKHLITATGQRVTLRCSPRSGDLSVYWYQQSLDQGLQFLIQYYNGEERAKGNILERFSAQQFPDLHSELNLSSLELGDSALYFCASSVEQGGETQYFGPGTRLLVL.

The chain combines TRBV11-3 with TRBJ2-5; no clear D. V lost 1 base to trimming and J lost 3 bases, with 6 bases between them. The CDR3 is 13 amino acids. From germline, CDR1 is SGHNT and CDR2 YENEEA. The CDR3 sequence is CASSLGAKETQYF. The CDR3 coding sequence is TGTGCCAGCAGCTTAGGAGCGAAAGAGACCCAGTACTTC.

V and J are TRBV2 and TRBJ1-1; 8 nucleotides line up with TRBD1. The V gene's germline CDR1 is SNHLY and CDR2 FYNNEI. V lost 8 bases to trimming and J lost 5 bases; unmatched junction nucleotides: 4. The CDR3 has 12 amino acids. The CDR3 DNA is TGTGCCAGCCACAGGGGGAAGACTGAAGCTTTCTTT. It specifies CASHRGKTEAFF.

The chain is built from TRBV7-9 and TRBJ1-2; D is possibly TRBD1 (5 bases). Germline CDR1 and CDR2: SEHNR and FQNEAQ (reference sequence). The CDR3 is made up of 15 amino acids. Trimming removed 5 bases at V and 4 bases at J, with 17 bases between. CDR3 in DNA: TGTGCCAGCAGCCCCGCCCAGGGATATACCTATGGCTACACCTTC. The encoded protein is CASSPAQGYTYGYTF. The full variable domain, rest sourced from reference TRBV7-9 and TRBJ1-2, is DTGVSQNPRHKITKRGQNVTFRCDPISEHNRLYWYRQTLGQGPEFLTYFQNEAQLEKSRLLSDRFSAERPKGSFSTLEIQRTEQGDSAMYLCASSPAQGYTYGYTFGSGTRLTVV.

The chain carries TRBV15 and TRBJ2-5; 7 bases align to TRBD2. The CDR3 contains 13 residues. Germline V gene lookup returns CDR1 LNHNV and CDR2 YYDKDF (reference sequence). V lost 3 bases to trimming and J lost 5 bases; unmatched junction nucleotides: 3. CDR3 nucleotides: TGTGCCACCAGCAGCTGGGGGGGGGAGACCCAGTACTTC. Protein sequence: CATSSWGGETQYF.

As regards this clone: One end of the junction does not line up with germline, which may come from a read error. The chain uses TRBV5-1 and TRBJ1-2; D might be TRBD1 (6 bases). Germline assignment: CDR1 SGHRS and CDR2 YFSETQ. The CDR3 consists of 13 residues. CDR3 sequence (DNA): TGCGCCAGCAGCTCTACAGGGAACTATGGCTACCCCTTC. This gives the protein CASSSTGNYGYPF.

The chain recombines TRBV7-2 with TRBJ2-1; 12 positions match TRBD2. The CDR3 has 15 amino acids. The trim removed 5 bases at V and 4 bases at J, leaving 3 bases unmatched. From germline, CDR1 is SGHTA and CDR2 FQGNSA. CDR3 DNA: TGTGCCAGCAGCCGGACTAGCGGGGTGTACAATGAGCAGTTCTTC. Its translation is CASSRTSGVYNEQFF.

CDR3 bases: TGTGCCAGCAGAGCCGACAGGACCGGGGAGCTGTTTTTT. Its translation is CASRADRTGELFF. This chain links TRBV9 with TRBJ2-2; TRBD1 might be the D (6 bases). The CDR3 is 13 residues long. The germline V gene encodes CDR1 SGDLS and CDR2 YYNGEE. The V end was cut by 5 bases, the J end by 5 bases, with 10 bases between.

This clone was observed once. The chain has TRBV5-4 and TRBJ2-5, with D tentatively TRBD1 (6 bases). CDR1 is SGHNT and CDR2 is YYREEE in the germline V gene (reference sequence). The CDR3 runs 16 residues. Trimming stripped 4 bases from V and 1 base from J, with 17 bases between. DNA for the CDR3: TGTGCCAGCAGCCGGAGAGGGACACTTGGCCAAGAGACCCAGTACTTC. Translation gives CASSRRGTLGQETQYF.

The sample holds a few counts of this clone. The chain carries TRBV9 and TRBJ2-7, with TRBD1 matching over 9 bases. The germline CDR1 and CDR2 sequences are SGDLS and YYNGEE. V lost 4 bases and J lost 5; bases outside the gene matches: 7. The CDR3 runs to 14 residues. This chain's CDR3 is CASSTGQGRHEQYF. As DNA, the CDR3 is TGTGCCAGCAGCACGGGACAGGGTCGGCACGAGCAGTACTTC.

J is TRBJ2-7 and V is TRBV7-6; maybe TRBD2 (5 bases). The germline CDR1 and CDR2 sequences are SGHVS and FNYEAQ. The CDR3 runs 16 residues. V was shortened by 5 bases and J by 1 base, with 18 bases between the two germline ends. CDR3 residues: CASSPRPDSISYEQYF. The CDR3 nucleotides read TGTGCCAGCAGCCCACGACCGGACTCGATTTCCTACGAGCAGTACTTC.

The CDR3 sequence: CAWGSLTGGEQFF. The CDR3, as DNA: TGTGCCTGGGGAAGCCTGACAGGGGGTGAGCAGTTCTTC. The chain couples TRBV30 to TRBJ2-1; 9 bases align to TRBD1. The germline V gene encodes CDR1 GTSNPN and CDR2 SVGIG (reference sequence). V lost 5 bases, J lost 9 bases, and 8 bases stayed unmatched. This CDR3 region has 13 residues.

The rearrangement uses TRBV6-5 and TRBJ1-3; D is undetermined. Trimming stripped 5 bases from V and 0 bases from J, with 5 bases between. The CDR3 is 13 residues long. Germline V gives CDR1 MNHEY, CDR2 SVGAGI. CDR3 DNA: TGTGCCAGCAGTGCGAGCTCTGGAAACACCATATATTTT. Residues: CASSASSGNTIYF.

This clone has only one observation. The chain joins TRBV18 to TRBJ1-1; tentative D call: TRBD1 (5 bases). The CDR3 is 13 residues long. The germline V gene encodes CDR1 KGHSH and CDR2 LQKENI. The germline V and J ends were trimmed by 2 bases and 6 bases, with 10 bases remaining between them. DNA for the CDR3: TGTGCCAGCTCACCAACCAGGGATTCTGAAGCTTTCTTT. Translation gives CASSPTRDSEAFF.

In DNA form, the CDR3 reads TGCGCCAGCAGCTTGCCAGGGAGGGGCACTGAAGCTTTCTTT. Translated, it gives CASSLPGRGTEAFF. The genes are TRBV5-1 and TRBJ1-1, with a weak D call TRBD1 (5 bases). V gave up 1 base and J gave up 4 bases, with 11 bases separating them. This CDR3 has 14 residues. Germline V CDR1 and CDR2: SGHRS, YFSETQ.

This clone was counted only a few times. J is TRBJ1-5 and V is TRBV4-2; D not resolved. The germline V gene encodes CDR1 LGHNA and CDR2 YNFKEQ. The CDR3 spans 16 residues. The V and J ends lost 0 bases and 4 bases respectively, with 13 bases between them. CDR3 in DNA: TGTGCCAGCAGCCAAGATTGGCAGGATCAGAATCAGCCCCAGCATTTT. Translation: CASSQDWQDQNQPQHF.

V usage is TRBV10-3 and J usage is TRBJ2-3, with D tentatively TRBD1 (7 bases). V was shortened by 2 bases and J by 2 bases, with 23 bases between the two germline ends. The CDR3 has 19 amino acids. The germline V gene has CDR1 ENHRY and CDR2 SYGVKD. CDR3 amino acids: CAISESDEGGGGTTDTQYF. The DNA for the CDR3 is TGTGCCATCAGTGAGAGTGACGAAGGGGGCGGAGGGACCACAGATACGCAGTATTTT.

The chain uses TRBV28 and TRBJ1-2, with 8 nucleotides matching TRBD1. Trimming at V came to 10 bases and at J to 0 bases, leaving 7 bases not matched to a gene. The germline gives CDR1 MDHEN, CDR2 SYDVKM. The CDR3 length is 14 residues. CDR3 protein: CATDWTGTNYGYTF. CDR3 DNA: TGTGCCACCGATTGGACAGGGACTAACTATGGCTACACCTTC.